This TCR beta chain was sequenced for a study of blood T cell repertoires in COVID-19. Study context: The cDNA or gDNA used as material had been derived from T cells, B-cell-depleted T cells, or PBMCs.

As originally analysed: Estimated nucleated cell counts came from reference gene primer amplification. Sequenced by immunoSEQ multiplex PCR; TCRdb stores in-frame clones only, minus some. That table is the source of V, J and clone size, and D and trimming were worked out from the DNA. The table includes approximately 250,000 clones, approximately 80% detected once. CDR3 length: 14 residues. The ends lost 5 bases at V and 10 bases at J; junction bases unmatched: 6. Germline V CDR1 and CDR2: MDHEN, SYDVKM. The clonotype comes from a woman in her forties or fifties with acute or convalescent COVID-19. The chain employs TRBV28 and TRBJ1-6; 9 bases match TRBD1. What was sequenced was peripheral blood. The CDR3 DNA reads as TGTGCCAGCAGTCCGGGACAGGGAAGCTCACCCCTCCACTTT. Encoded protein: CASSPGQGSSPLHF. Looking up the rest from reference TRBV28 and TRBJ1-6 gives the full variable domain: DVKVTQSSRYLVKRTGEKVFLECVQDMDHENMFWYRQDPGLGLRLIYFSYDVKMKEKGDIPEGYSVSREKKERFSLILESASTNQTSMYLCASSPGQGSSPLHFGNGTRLTVT.